Shown below are 27 T cell receptor beta chains from a single sample sequenced in a study of cytomegalovirus exposure and HLA in healthy donors. Both 60 Vbeta primers and 13 Jbeta primers went into the PCR. Repertoires were generated with immunoSEQ multiplex PCR, while TCRdb's copy carries only in-frame clones and drops some. The sample includes 150,000 or so clones, about 79% seen only once; the top ten take roughly 5.8%. The sample was PBMCs. These TCRs come from a man aged 40-50 years in good health and CMV-seropositive.

V and J are TRBV28 and TRBJ1-5; a possible D gene is TRBD1 (5 bases). The length of the CDR3 is 16 residues. Germline CDR1 is MDHEN and CDR2 is SYDVKM. Trimming removed 4 bases at V and 0 bases at J, with 13 bases between. CDR3: CASSSLWGVSNQPQHF. The DNA of the CDR3 is TGTGCCAGCAGTTCCCTCTGGGGGGTTAGCAATCAGCCCCAGCATTTT.

The chain has TRBV11-2 and TRBJ1-1; possibly TRBD1 for D (5 bases). Germline loops: CDR1 SGHAT, CDR2 FQNNGV. The CDR3 is made up of 14 amino acids. Trimming cost V 4 bases and J 2 bases, with 11 bases left between them. CDR3: CASSSGAANTEAFF. The CDR3 bases are TGTGCCAGCAGCTCTGGGGCGGCTAACACTGAAGCTTTCTTT.

In regard to this clone: Other DNA sequences within the sample encode an identical CDR3. V is TRBV18 and J is TRBJ2-7, with D perhaps matching TRBD1 (5 bases). The V end was cut by 0 bases, the J end by 2 bases, with 8 bases between. Germline assignment: CDR1 KGHSH and CDR2 LQKENI. The length of the CDR3 is 14 residues. Here the CDR3 DNA reads TGTGCCAGCTCACCACCGGGGCTTCCCTACGAGCAGTACTTC. Amino acids: CASSPPGLPYEQYF.

CDR3 nucleotide sequence: TGTGCCAGCAGCTTAGTAGCTAGCGTGACGGGGGCCAACGTCCTGACTTTC. This translates into CASSLVASVTGANVLTF. V is TRBV7-2 and J is TRBJ2-6; TRBD2 is a possible D gene (6 bases). The CDR3 spans 17 residues. The V gene's germline CDR1 is SGHTA and CDR2 FQGNSA. The V gene lost 1 base and the J gene lost 4 bases, with 14 bases spanning the gap.

This chain joins TRBV5-1 and TRBJ2-3; 9 bases are shared with TRBD2. V lost 0 bases and J lost 8; bases outside the gene matches: 16. From germline, CDR1 is SGHRS and CDR2 YFSETQ. The CDR3 sequence is 18 residues long. CDR3 in amino acids: CASSLGRTGGRDFGTQYF. CDR3 bases: TGCGCCAGCAGCTTGGGTCGGACTGGCGGGAGGGATTTCGGTACGCAGTATTTT.

This sequence joins TRBV7-9 and TRBJ2-2; 11 nucleotides match TRBD2. Trimming cost V 2 bases and J 6 bases; bases outside gene matches: 5. Germline CDR1 reads SEHNR; CDR2 reads FQNEAQ (reference sequence). The CDR3 runs to 16 residues. CDR3 nucleotide sequence: TGTGCCAGCAGCTTATATAGCGGGAGGGCCCCCGGGGAGCTGTTTTTT. Translation: CASSLYSGRAPGELFF.

The chain employs TRBV6-5 and TRBJ2-7; 7 bases match TRBD1. Germline V gene sequence: CDR1 MNHEY, CDR2 SVGAGI. V lost 4 bases to trimming and J lost 0 bases; unmatched junction nucleotides: 3. The CDR3 runs to 14 residues. This CDR3 reads CASSSRDSSYEQYF. CDR3 bases: TGTGCCAGCAGTTCCCGGGACAGCTCCTACGAGCAGTACTTC.

This chain's CDR3 is CASSHYRDSDSPLHF. The DNA for the CDR3 is TGCGCCAGCAGCCATTACCGGGACAGTGATTCACCCCTCCACTTT. This chain links TRBV4-1 with TRBJ1-6, with 7 bases that match TRBD1. With 3 bases clipped from V and 8 bases from J, the junction kept 7 bases outside the gene matches. CDR1 is MGHRA, CDR2 YSYEKL, per germline. The CDR3 spans 15 residues.

The chain is built from TRBV2 and TRBJ2-1; a weak D match, TRBD2 (6 bases). The V end lost 2 bases, the J end lost 2 bases, and 16 bases lay between the germline ends. CDR1 and CDR2 from the germline V gene are SNHLY and FYNNEI. The CDR3 sequence is 17 residues long. CDR3 region: CASSELTRLGAYNEQFF. The CDR3 DNA reads TGTGCCAGCAGTGAATTGACTAGGCTGGGGGCCTACAATGAGCAGTTCTTC.

J is TRBJ2-7 and V is TRBV11-3, with a tentative D call TRBD2 (6 bases). The germline gives CDR1 SGHNT, CDR2 YENEEA. CDR3 length: 14 residues. With 3 bases removed from V and 0 bases from J, the gap between germline ends came to 9 bases. The CDR3 is CASSFKAGSYEQYF. CDR3 DNA sequence: TGTGCCAGCAGCTTCAAAGCGGGCTCCTACGAGCAGTACTTC.

This sequence joins TRBV10-3 and TRBJ2-3, with TRBD2 matching over 8 bases. V lost 6 bases to trimming and J lost 2 bases; unmatched junction nucleotides: 1. The CDR3 has 13 amino acids. Per germline, CDR1 ENHRY and CDR2 SYGVKD. DNA for the CDR3: TGTGCCATCAGAGCGGGGGACACAGATACGCAGTATTTT. It yields the protein CAIRAGDTDTQYF.

The chain recombines TRBV19 with TRBJ2-5; tentative D call: TRBD1 (6 bases). Germline V CDR1 and CDR2: LNHDA, SQIVND (reference sequence). The length of the CDR3 is 13 residues. V lost 6 bases to trimming and J lost 5 bases, with 13 bases between them. DNA for the CDR3: TGTGCCAGTAGGGACAGTCCCTGGGAGACCCAGTACTTC. Translating it yields CASRDSPWETQYF.

The chain links TRBV2 to TRBJ2-5, with D hard to call. CDR1 and CDR2 from the germline V gene are SNHLY and FYNNEI. Trimming removed 3 bases at V and 2 bases at J, with 7 bases between. The CDR3 extends over 13 amino acids. The CDR3 sequence: CASSESVQETQYF. The CDR3, as DNA: TGTGCCAGCAGTGAGTCCGTACAAGAGACCCAGTACTTC.

The J gene is TRBJ1-3, the V gene TRBV2, with 7 bases fitting TRBD1. Germline V CDR1 and CDR2: SNHLY, FYNNEI. V was clipped by 8 bases and J by 2 bases; unmatched bases: 12. The CDR3 runs to 16 residues. The CDR3 loop reads CASYTNRGSTGNTIYF. The CDR3 region has the DNA TGTGCCAGCTATACAAACAGGGGATCGACTGGAAACACCATATATTTT.

The chain uses TRBV14 and TRBJ1-2, with TRBD1 matching 8 bases. The junction had 11 bases not matched to a gene; V was cut back by 1 base and J by 10 bases. Looked up from germline, CDR1 is SGHDN and CDR2 is FVKESK. CDR3 length: 15 amino acids. CDR3 sequence reads: CASSQGNRGVTVYTF. The CDR3 coding sequence is TGTGCCAGCAGCCAAGGGAACAGGGGGGTGACGGTCTACACCTTC.

This chain links TRBV2 with TRBJ2-1; tentatively, D is TRBD2 (5 bases). Germline lookup yields CDR1 SNHLY and CDR2 FYNNEI. Trimming removed 4 bases from V and 4 bases from J, with 23 bases in between. CDR3 length: 18 amino acids. The CDR3 is CASSVGVWASSSYNEQFF. The CDR3 DNA is TGTGCCAGCAGTGTTGGAGTTTGGGCTAGCTCATCTTACAATGAGCAGTTCTTC.

This clone has a single count. The genes are TRBV11-2 and TRBJ1-3; D is unclear. From germline, CDR1 is SGHAT and CDR2 FQNNGV. With 3 bases removed from V and 4 bases from J, the gap between germline ends came to 7 bases. This CDR3 region has 13 residues. The CDR3 sequence: CASSFPQGNTIYF. In DNA, the CDR3 is TGTGCCAGCAGCTTCCCGCAGGGAAACACCATATATTTT.

This chain joins TRBV5-1 and TRBJ1-1, with 7 bases lining up with TRBD1. V was pared by 4 bases and J by 4 bases, with 10 bases of the junction left unmatched. Germline V gene lookup returns CDR1 SGHRS and CDR2 YFSETQ. The CDR3 consists of 15 residues. CDR3 sequence: CASSASGGSGTEAFF. For the CDR3, the DNA is TGCGCCAGCAGCGCCTCAGGGGGAAGTGGCACTGAAGCTTTCTTT.

There are a few counts of this clone. This rearrangement joins TRBV30 to TRBJ1-5, with D unclear. Germline CDR1 GTSNPN, CDR2 SVGIG (reference sequence). CDR3 length: 13 residues. Trimming left V 3 bases short and J 0 bases short, with 6 bases between. The CDR3 reads CAWSLSSNQPQHF. The CDR3, as DNA: TGTGCCTGGAGCCTAAGTAGCAATCAGCCCCAGCATTTT.

The V gene is TRBV29-1, the J gene TRBJ2-1; TRBD1 aligns across 11 bases. V shed 0 bases, J shed 7 bases, and the junction held 5 bases outside the gene matches. The CDR3 is 15 residues long. The germline gives CDR1 SQVTM, CDR2 ANQGSEA. The CDR3 loop is CSVEESGTGGNEQFF. As DNA, the CDR3 is TGCAGCGTTGAAGAGTCCGGGACAGGGGGGAATGAGCAGTTCTTC.

The sample holds a few counts of this clone. This sequence joins TRBV2 and TRBJ2-7; no clear D gene. Per the germline V gene, CDR1 is SNHLY and CDR2 is FYNNEI. V was clipped by 8 bases and J by 3 bases, with 17 bases between them. This CDR3 has 14 residues. CDR3 sequence: CASDVTGVGYEQYF. Here the CDR3 DNA reads TGTGCCAGCGATGTGACTGGAGTGGGCTACGAGCAGTACTTC. Filled out from reference TRBV2 and TRBJ2-7, the complete variable domain reads EPEVTQTPSHQVTQMGQEVILRCVPISNHLYFYWYRQILGQKVEFLVSFYNNEISEKSEIFDDQFSVERPDGSNFTLKIRSTKLEDSAMYFCASDVTGVGYEQYFGPGTRLTVT.

This chain links TRBV5-1 with TRBJ1-1; tentative D call: TRBD1 (5 bases). The CDR3 runs 14 residues. Trimming pared 2 bases from V and 5 bases from J, leaving 13 bases between. CDR1 is SGHRS and CDR2 is YFSETQ in the germline V gene. CDR3 nucleotides: TGCGCCAGCAGCTTTCAGGGTTATGGGACTGAAGCTTTCTTT. This sequence encodes CASSFQGYGTEAFF.

The V and J genes are TRBV9 and TRBJ2-5; possibly TRBD2 for D (5 bases). This CDR3 region has 15 residues. V gave up 3 bases and J gave up 7 bases, with 19 bases separating them. CDR1 and CDR2 from the germline V gene are SGDLS and YYNGEE. CDR3 region: CASSERIGVRGTQYF. The CDR3 DNA is TGTGCCAGCAGCGAGAGGATCGGGGTGAGAGGGACCCAGTACTTC.

The genes are TRBV30 and TRBJ2-1; 10 bases agree with TRBD2. The V and J ends lost 7 bases and 13 bases, in that order; junction bases with no gene match: 13. The CDR3 runs to 13 residues. Germline CDR1 GTSNPN, CDR2 SVGIG (reference sequence). CDR3 nucleotide sequence: TGTGCCTCGAGGGCTAGCGGGAGCGGGTCCCAGTTCTTC. Residues: CASRASGSGSQFF.

The chain couples TRBV9 to TRBJ2-5; D is perhaps TRBD2 (5 bases). The CDR3 covers 13 residues. The germline V and J ends were trimmed by 0 bases and 4 bases, with 7 bases remaining between them. Germline CDR1 reads SGDLS; CDR2 reads YYNGEE. CDR3 DNA: TGTGCCAGCAGCGTAGGGGGAGTAGAGACCCAGTACTTC. It translates to CASSVGGVETQYF.

The chain combines TRBV29-1 with TRBJ2-1, with TRBD2 identical over 12 bases. Germline CDR1 and CDR2: SQVTM and ANQGSEA. The CDR3 runs to 15 residues. V lost 5 bases to trimming and J lost 10 bases; unmatched junction nucleotides: 12. For the CDR3, the DNA is TGCAGCGTTCCCCTAGCGGGAGGGGGGGTTCGGGAGCAGTTCTTC. Protein product: CSVPLAGGGVREQFF.

V usage is TRBV11-2 and J usage is TRBJ2-3; weak D call: TRBD1 (6 bases). Germline V lookup: CDR1 SGHAT, CDR2 FQNNGV. This CDR3 region has 16 residues. Between the trimmed V and J ends, which lost 2 bases and 2 bases, there was a span of 14 bases. The CDR3, as DNA: TGTGCCAGCAGCTTAACCACCGGACAGATCACAGATACGCAGTATTTT. This gives the protein CASSLTTGQITDTQYF. Using reference TRBV11-2 and TRBJ2-3 for the parts outside the CDR3, the full variable domain is EAGVAQSPRYKIIEKRQSVAFWCNPISGHATLYWYQQILGQGPKLLIQFQNNGVVDDSQLPKDRFSAERLKGVDSTLKIQPAKLEDSAVYLCASSLTTGQITDTQYFGPGTRLTVL.